These 24 T cell receptor beta chains originate from one sample sequenced in a study of blood T cell repertoires in COVID-19. Measured with immunoSEQ multiplex PCR; TCRdb has only the in-frame clones, and not every one. The data hold 200,000 to 250,000 clones, with approximately 90% observed a single time. Sequencing was performed on PBMCs or T cells enriched from blood (not recorded which). These receptors came from a woman in her 30s who had recovered from COVID-19.

V usage is TRBV2 and J usage is TRBJ1-3; tentatively, D is TRBD1 (5 bases). Trimming pared 6 bases from V and 3 bases from J, leaving 18 bases between. From germline, CDR1 is SNHLY and CDR2 FYNNEI. The CDR3 is made up of 16 amino acids. For the CDR3, the DNA is TGTGCCAGCAGAGACAGTTTTCCCTCTCTTGGAAACACCATATATTTT. Protein product: CASRDSFPSLGNTIYF.

The chain links TRBV13 to TRBJ2-3, with TRBD1 matching 9 bases. The V gene's germline CDR1 is PRHDT and CDR2 FYEKMQ (reference sequence). V lost 2 bases to trimming and J lost 5 bases; unmatched junction nucleotides: 8. The CDR3 contains 16 residues. The CDR3: CASSLSPTGQGDTQYF. CDR3 DNA sequence: TGTGCCAGCAGCTTATCCCCAACGGGACAGGGAGATACGCAGTATTTT.

This clone came up once. The junction differs from germline at one of its ends, possibly a read error. The chain links TRBV6-5 to TRBJ1-3; D is unclear. Per the germline V gene, CDR1 is MNHEY and CDR2 is SVGAGI. This CDR3 spans 14 amino acids. The CDR3 loop is CAGSDGSSGNTIYF. Written as DNA, the CDR3 is TGTGCCGGCAGCGACGGGAGCTCTGGAAACACCATATATTTT.

The DNA for the CDR3 is TGTGCCAGCAGCCTTAACAGGGTTGAGGGTGAAGCTTTCTTT. It is translated as CASSLNRVEGEAFF. V usage is TRBV7-8 and J usage is TRBJ1-1, with a tentative D call TRBD1 (6 bases). Deletions cut 5 bases from V and 7 bases from J, with 17 bases between. Germline loops: CDR1 SGHVS, CDR2 FQNEAQ. There are 14 residues in the CDR3.

The chain links TRBV27 to TRBJ2-6, with TRBD1 matching over 10 bases. CDR3 size: 19 residues. The J segment lost 1 base and the V segment lost 1 base, leaving 7 bases of the junction unmatched. Germline values: CDR1 MNHEY, CDR2 SMNVEV (reference sequence). The DNA for the CDR3 is TGTGCCAGCAGTTTATTTGGGGGGGACAGGGGATCTGGGGCCAACGTCCTGACTTTC. Translating it yields CASSLFGGDRGSGANVLTF.

V is TRBV4-3 and J is TRBJ2-6; TRBD2 is a possible D gene (5 bases). This CDR3 spans 16 amino acids. Trimming left V 0 bases short and J 2 bases short, with 8 bases between. Germline loops: CDR1 LGHNA, CDR2 YSLEER. CDR3 bases: TGCGCCAGCAGCCAAGATGAGGGTCCTGGGGCCAACGTCCTGACTTTC. It codes for CASSQDEGPGANVLTF.

This clone occurred once. The V gene is TRBV5-6, the J gene TRBJ1-6, with a weak D call TRBD1 (6 bases). With 0 bases removed from V and 3 bases from J, the gap between germline ends came to 13 bases. The CDR3 is made up of 17 amino acids. Germline V gives CDR1 SGHDT, CDR2 YYEEEE. CDR3 bases: TGTGCCAGCAGCTTGGACCCTACAGGGATCTATAATTCACCCCTCCACTTT. Amino acid sequence: CASSLDPTGIYNSPLHF.

The CDR3 DNA is TGTGCCAGCAGCCAAGAGCGCTTCTCACCCCTCCACTTT. Its protein product is CASSQERFSPLHF. The J gene is TRBJ1-6, the V gene TRBV3-1 (or the pseudogene TRBV3-2); D unclear. The CDR3 consists of 13 residues. V gave up 0 bases and J gave up 10 bases, with 7 bases separating them. Germline CDR1 LGHDT, CDR2 YNNKEL (reference sequence).

V gene TRBV2 combines with J gene TRBJ2-1; perhaps TRBD2 as D (7 bases). Trimming cost V 3 bases and J 2 bases, with 11 bases left between them. Germline V gene lookup returns CDR1 SNHLY and CDR2 FYNNEI. The CDR3 is 15 residues long. CDR3 loop: CASSDIGGPYNEQFF. The CDR3 nucleotides read TGTGCCAGCAGTGACATCGGGGGGCCCTACAATGAGCAGTTCTTC. The full variable domain, completed using reference TRBV2 and TRBJ2-1, is EPEVTQTPSHQVTQMGQEVILRCVPISNHLYFYWYRQILGQKVEFLVSFYNNEISEKSEIFDDQFSVERPDGSNFTLKIRSTKLEDSAMYFCASSDIGGPYNEQFFGPGTRLTVL.

The chain links TRBV2 to TRBJ1-5, with a possible D match to TRBD1 (6 bases). There are 13 residues in the CDR3. Germline V lookup: CDR1 SNHLY, CDR2 FYNNEI. With 4 bases removed from V and 7 bases from J, the gap between germline ends came to 11 bases. In DNA, the CDR3 is TGTGCCAGCAGTGTACGCAGGGGCCAGCCCCAGCATTTT. Translated: CASSVRRGQPQHF.

This chain uses TRBV6-5 with TRBJ2-7, with 7 bases lining up with TRBD1. The germline V gene has CDR1 MNHEY and CDR2 SVGAGI. CDR3 length: 15 residues. Germline trimming cut 9 bases from V and 1 base from J; bases unmatched to any gene: 12. CDR3 DNA: TGTGCCAGTTCCGGCCCAAGGGACAGATCCTACGAGCAGTACTTC. Translating gives CASSGPRDRSYEQYF.

V gene TRBV9 combines with J gene TRBJ2-2; 14 bases fit TRBD2. Germline V gene data show CDR1 as SGDLS and CDR2 as YYNGEE. This CDR3 region has 16 residues. V gave up 2 bases and J gave up 6 bases; unmatched junction bases: 3. In DNA form, the CDR3 reads TGTGCCAGCAGCGTTGGACTAGCGGGGGGTTCCGGGGAGCTGTTTTTT. Translation: CASSVGLAGGSGELFF. Variable domain in full (rest from reference TRBV9 and TRBJ2-2): DSGVTQTPKHLITATGQRVTLRCSPRSGDLSVYWYQQSLDQGLQFLIQYYNGEERAKGNILERFSAQQFPDLHSELNLSSLELGDSALYFCASSVGLAGGSGELFFGEGSRLTVL.

The chain is built from TRBV7-2 and TRBJ1-2, with D perhaps matching TRBD1 (6 bases). Germline lookup yields CDR1 SGHTA and CDR2 FQGNSA. CDR3 size: 12 residues. V was clipped by 3 bases and J by 7 bases, with 9 bases between them. The CDR3 loop is CASSFYRAGYTF. The CDR3 DNA follows: TGTGCCAGCAGCTTTTACAGGGCTGGCTACACCTTC.

The chain carries TRBV7-2 and TRBJ1-5; 11 positions match TRBD1. The CDR3 length is 14 residues. CDR1 is SGHTA and CDR2 is FQGNSA in the germline V gene. The J segment lost 5 bases and the V segment lost 3 bases, leaving 0 bases of the junction unmatched. The CDR3 loop is CASSLGQGDQPQHF. In DNA form, the CDR3 reads TGTGCCAGCAGCTTGGGACAGGGGGATCAGCCCCAGCATTTT.

This clone was seen a single time. This chain connects TRBV24-1 to TRBJ1-5, with D possibly TRBD1 on 5 matching bases. From germline, CDR1 is KGHDR and CDR2 SFDVKD. This CDR3 spans 13 amino acids. V lost 4 bases to trimming and J lost 6 bases, with 9 bases between them. This chain's CDR3 is CATSEGRGQPQHF. The CDR3 bases are TGTGCCACCAGTGAAGGGAGGGGTCAGCCCCAGCATTTT.

V gene TRBV6-5 combines with J gene TRBJ1-1, with 11 bases identical to TRBD1. J gave up 11 bases and V 6 bases, and 8 bases lay outside the gene matches. Germline CDR1 reads MNHEY; CDR2 reads SVGAGI. CDR3 length: 13 residues. In DNA form, the CDR3 reads TGTGCCAGCAGCCCCAGGGACAGGGGGTTGGCTTTCTTT. Protein product: CASSPRDRGLAFF.

The chain combines TRBV10-1 with TRBJ1-2; D uncertain. Germline V gene sequence: CDR1 WNHNN, CDR2 SYGVQD (reference sequence). Deletions cut 6 bases from V and 1 base from J, with 15 bases between. This CDR3 region has 15 residues. The CDR3 is CASSDQRTFNYGYTF. The CDR3 DNA reads TGCGCCAGCAGCGACCAGCGGACCTTTAACTATGGCTACACCTTC.

This rearrangement joins TRBV10-3 to TRBJ1-6, with D unresolved. The V and J ends lost 1 base and 9 bases respectively, with 10 bases between them. Looked up from germline, CDR1 is ENHRY and CDR2 is SYGVKD. The CDR3 extends over 14 amino acids. CDR3 in amino acids: CAISEYEGRSPLHF. Written as DNA, the CDR3 is TGTGCCATCAGTGAGTACGAGGGCCGTTCACCCCTCCACTTT.

Of note for this clone: Other DNA sequences in this specimen translate into the identical CDR3. V is TRBV12-3 or TRBV12-4 and J is TRBJ1-5, with D possibly matching TRBD1 (6 bases). The CDR3 sequence is 13 residues long. The germline V and J ends were trimmed by 3 bases and 7 bases, with 10 bases remaining between them. The CDR3: CASSFGGGQPQHF. CDR3 DNA sequence: TGTGCCAGCAGTTTCGGCGGGGGCCAGCCCCAGCATTTT.

The chain couples TRBV4-3 to TRBJ2-2; D gene unclear. Per germline, CDR1 LGHNA and CDR2 YSLEER. The CDR3 covers 14 residues. Trimming cost V 3 bases and J 6 bases, with 11 bases left between them. CDR3 loop: CASSQMVAAGELFF. The CDR3 DNA reads TGCGCCAGCAGCCAGATGGTTGCGGCCGGGGAGCTGTTTTTT.

This chain connects TRBV9 to TRBJ2-3; possibly TRBD1 for D (6 bases). CDR1 and CDR2 (germline): SGDLS, YYNGEE. The CDR3 sequence is 16 residues long. Trimming removed 0 bases at V and 2 bases at J, with 13 bases between. The CDR3 bases are TGTGCCAGCAGCGTAGGTGGGGGCCGTAACACAGATACGCAGTATTTT. This codes for CASSVGGGRNTDTQYF.

J is TRBJ1-1 and V is TRBV14, with a tentative D call TRBD1 (6 bases). The V and J ends lost 0 bases and 11 bases respectively, with 10 bases between them. The length of the CDR3 is 12 residues. Germline assignment: CDR1 SGHDN and CDR2 FVKESK. This chain's CDR3 is CASSQDTGRAFF. CDR3 DNA sequence: TGTGCCAGCAGCCAAGATACAGGGCGGGCTTTCTTT.

The V gene is TRBV11-3, the J gene TRBJ2-1; D not resolved. Germline lookup yields CDR1 SGHNT and CDR2 YENEEA. The CDR3 length is 11 residues. Trimming stripped 5 bases from V and 5 bases from J, with 4 bases between. CDR3 in DNA: TGTGCCAGCAGCCAGAACAATGAGCAGTTCTTC. Its protein product is CASSQNNEQFF.

The V and J genes are TRBV19 and TRBJ1-5; 7 nucleotides line up with TRBD1. V lost 10 bases to trimming and J lost 0 bases; unmatched junction nucleotides: 12. Germline V lookup: CDR1 LNHDA, CDR2 SQIVND (reference sequence). This CDR3 comprises 16 residues. Here the CDR3 DNA reads TGTGCCACTAACCCGGGACAGTTGCGTAGCAATCAGCCCCAGCATTTT. Translation: CATNPGQLRSNQPQHF.